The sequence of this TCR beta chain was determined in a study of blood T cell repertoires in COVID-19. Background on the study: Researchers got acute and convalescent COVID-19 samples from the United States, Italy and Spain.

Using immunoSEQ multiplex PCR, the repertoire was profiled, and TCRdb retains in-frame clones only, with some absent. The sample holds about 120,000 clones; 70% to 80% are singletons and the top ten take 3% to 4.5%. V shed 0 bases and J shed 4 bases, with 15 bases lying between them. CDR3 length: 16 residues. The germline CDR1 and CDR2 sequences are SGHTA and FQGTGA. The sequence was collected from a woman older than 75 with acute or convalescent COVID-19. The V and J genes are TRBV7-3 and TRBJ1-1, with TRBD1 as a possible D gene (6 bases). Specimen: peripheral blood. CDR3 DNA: TGTGCCAGCAGCTTAACCCTATCAGGGGCGATCACTGAAGCTTTCTTT. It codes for CASSLTLSGAITEAFF.